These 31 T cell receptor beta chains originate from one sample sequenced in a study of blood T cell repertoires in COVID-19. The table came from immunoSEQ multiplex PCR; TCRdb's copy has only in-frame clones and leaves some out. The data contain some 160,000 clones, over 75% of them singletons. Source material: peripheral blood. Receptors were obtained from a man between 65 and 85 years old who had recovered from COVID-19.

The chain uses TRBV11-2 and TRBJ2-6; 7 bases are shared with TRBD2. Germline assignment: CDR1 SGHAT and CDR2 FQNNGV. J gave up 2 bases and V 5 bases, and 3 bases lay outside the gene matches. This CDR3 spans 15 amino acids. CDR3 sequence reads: CASSRGGAGANVLTF. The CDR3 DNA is TGTGCCAGCAGCCGTGGGGGGGCTGGGGCCAACGTCCTGACTTTC. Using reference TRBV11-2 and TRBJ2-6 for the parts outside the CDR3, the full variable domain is EAGVAQSPRYKIIEKRQSVAFWCNPISGHATLYWYQQILGQGPKLLIQFQNNGVVDDSQLPKDRFSAERLKGVDSTLKIQPAKLEDSAVYLCASSRGGAGANVLTFGAGSRLTVL.

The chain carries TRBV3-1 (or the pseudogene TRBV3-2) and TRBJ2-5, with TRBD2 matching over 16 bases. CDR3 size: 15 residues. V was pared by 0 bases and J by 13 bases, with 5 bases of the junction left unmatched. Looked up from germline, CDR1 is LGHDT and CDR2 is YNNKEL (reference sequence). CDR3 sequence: CASSQDGTSGRGRYF. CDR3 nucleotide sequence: TGTGCCAGCAGCCAAGACGGGACTAGCGGGAGGGGAAGGTACTTC.

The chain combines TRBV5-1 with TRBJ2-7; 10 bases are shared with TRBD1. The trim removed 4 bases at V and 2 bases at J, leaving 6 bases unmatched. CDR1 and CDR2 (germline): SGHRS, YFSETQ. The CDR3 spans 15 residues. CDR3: CASSQLGTGAYEQYF. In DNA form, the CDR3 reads TGCGCCAGCAGCCAATTAGGGACAGGGGCCTACGAGCAGTACTTC.

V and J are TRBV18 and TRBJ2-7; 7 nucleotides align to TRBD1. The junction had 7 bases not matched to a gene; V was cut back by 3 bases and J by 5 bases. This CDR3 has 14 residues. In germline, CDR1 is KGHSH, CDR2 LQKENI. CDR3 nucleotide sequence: TGTGCCAGCTCACCCGGGACAGCTCCCAACGAGCAGTACTTC. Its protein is CASSPGTAPNEQYF.

As DNA, the CDR3 is TGTGCCTGGAGTGTGCTAGTGGGCAATGAGCAGTTCTTC. This codes for CAWSVLVGNEQFF. This chain connects TRBV30 to TRBJ2-1; D gene uncertain. Per germline, CDR1 GTSNPN and CDR2 SVGIG (reference sequence). The CDR3 contains 13 residues. Between the trimmed V and J ends, which lost 0 bases and 6 bases, there was a span of 9 bases.

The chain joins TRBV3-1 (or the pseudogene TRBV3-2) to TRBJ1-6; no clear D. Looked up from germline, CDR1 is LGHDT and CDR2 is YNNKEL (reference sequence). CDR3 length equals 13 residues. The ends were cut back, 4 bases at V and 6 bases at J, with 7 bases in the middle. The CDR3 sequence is CASSLQANSPLHF. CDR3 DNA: TGTGCCAGCAGCCTCCAGGCTAATTCACCCCTCCACTTT.

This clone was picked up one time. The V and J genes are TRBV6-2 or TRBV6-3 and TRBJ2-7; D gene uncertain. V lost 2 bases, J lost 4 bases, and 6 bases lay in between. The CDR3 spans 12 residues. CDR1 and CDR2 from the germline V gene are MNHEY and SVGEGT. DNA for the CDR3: TGTGCCAGCAGTTACAGTAGATACGAGCAGTACTTC. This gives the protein CASSYSRYEQYF.

The CDR3 region is CASSSSRGRETQYF. The CDR3 DNA is TGTGCCAGCAGTTCGAGCAGGGGGAGAGAGACCCAGTACTTC. The chain is built from TRBV6-5 and TRBJ2-5, with 7 nucleotides matching TRBD1. Unmatched junction bases numbered 6, after V lost 4 bases and J lost 4 bases. Germline V gene sequence: CDR1 MNHEY, CDR2 SVGAGI. The CDR3 spans 14 residues.

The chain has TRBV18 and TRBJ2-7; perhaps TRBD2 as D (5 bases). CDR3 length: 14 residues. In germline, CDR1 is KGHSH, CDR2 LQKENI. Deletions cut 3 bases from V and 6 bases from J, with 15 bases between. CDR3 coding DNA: TGTGCCAGCTCACCGCCCTCCCTTGGAGGCGAGCAGTACTTC. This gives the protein CASSPPSLGGEQYF.

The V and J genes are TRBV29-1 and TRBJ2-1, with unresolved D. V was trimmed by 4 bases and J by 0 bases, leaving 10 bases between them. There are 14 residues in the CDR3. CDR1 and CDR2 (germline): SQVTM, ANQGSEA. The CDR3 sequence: CSVGVWSSYNEQFF. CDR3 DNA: TGCAGCGTTGGCGTCTGGAGCTCCTACAATGAGCAGTTCTTC.

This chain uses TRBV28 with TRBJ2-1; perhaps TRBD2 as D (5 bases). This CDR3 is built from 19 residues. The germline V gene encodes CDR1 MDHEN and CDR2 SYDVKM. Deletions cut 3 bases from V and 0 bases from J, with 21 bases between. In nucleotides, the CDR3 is TGTGCCAGCAGTTTGGAAGGAGGACCGGGCCCAATCTCCTACAATGAGCAGTTCTTC. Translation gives CASSLEGGPGPISYNEQFF.

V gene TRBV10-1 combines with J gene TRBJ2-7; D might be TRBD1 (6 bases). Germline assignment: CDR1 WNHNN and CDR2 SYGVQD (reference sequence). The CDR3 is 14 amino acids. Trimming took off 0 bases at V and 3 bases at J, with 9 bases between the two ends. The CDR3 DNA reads TGCGCCAGCAGTGAGTCTACAGGGCACTACGAGCAGTACTTC. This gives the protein CASSESTGHYEQYF.

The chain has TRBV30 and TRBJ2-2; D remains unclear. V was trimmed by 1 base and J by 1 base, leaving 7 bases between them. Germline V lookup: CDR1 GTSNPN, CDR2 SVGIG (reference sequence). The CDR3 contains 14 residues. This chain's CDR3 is CAWSDNGNTGELFF. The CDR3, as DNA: TGTGCCTGGAGTGATAACGGGAACACCGGGGAGCTGTTTTTT.

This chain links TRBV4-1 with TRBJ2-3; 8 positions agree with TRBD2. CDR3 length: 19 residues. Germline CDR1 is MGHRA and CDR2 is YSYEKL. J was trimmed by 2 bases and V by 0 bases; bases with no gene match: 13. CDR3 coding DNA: TGCGCCAGCAGCCAAGATATTGCCCGAGCGGGAGCTCTCACAGATACGCAGTATTTT. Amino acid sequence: CASSQDIARAGALTDTQYF.

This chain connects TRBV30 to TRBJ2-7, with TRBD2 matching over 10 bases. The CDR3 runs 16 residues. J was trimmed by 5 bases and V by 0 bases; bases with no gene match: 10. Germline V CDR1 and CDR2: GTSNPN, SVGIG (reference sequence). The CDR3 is CAWSVLSLAGVHEQYF. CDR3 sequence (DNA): TGTGCCTGGAGTGTACTATCGCTAGCGGGAGTGCACGAGCAGTACTTC.

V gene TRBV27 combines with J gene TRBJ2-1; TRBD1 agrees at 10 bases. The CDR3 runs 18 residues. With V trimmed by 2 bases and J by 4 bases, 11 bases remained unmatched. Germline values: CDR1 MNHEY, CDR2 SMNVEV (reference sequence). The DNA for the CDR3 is TGTGCCAGCAGTTTAGGGCTGACAGGGGGCGCGGGGTACAATGAGCAGTTCTTC. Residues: CASSLGLTGGAGYNEQFF.

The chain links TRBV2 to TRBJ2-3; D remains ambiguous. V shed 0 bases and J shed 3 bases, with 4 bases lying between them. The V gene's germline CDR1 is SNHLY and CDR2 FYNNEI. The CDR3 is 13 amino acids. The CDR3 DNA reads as TGTGCCAGCAGTGAAGCCCCGACAGATACGCAGTATTTT. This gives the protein CASSEAPTDTQYF.

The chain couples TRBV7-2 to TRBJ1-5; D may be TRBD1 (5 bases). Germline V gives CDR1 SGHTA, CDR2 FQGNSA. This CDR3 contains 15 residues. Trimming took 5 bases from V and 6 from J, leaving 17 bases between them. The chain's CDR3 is CASSQDRGSGQPQHF. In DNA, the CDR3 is TGTGCCAGCAGCCAGGATAGGGGTTCGGGTCAGCCCCAGCATTTT. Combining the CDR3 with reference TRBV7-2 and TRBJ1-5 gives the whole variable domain GAGVSQSPSNKVTEKGKDVELRCDPISGHTALYWYRQSLGQGLEFLIYFQGNSAPDKSGLPSDRFSAERTGGSVSTLTIQRTQQEDSAVYLCASSQDRGSGQPQHFGDGTRLSIL.

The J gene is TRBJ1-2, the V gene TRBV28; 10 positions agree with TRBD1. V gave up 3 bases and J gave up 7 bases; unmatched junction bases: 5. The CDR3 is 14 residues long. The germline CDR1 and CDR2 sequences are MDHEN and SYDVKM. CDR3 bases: TGTGCCAGCAGTTTGGGACAGGGGTTTAGTGGCTACACCTTC. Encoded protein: CASSLGQGFSGYTF.

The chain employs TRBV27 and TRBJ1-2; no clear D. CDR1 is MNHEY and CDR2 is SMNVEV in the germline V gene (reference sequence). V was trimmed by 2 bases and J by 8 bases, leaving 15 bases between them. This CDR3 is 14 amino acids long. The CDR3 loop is CASSLNPREQGYTF. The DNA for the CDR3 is TGTGCCAGCAGTTTAAACCCCCGTGAGCAAGGCTACACCTTC.

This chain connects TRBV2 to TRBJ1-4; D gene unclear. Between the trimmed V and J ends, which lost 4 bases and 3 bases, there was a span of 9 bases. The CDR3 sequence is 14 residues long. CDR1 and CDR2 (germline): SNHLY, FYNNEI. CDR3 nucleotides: TGTGCCAGCAGTGCGGGGAATGCTAATGAAAAACTGTTTTTT. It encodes CASSAGNANEKLFF.

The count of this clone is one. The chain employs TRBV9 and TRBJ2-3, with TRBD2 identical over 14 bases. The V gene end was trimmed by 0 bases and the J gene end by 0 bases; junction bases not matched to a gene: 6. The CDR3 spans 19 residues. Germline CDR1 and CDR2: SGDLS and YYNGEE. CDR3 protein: CASSVEGLAGVVSTDTQYF. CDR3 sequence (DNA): TGTGCCAGCAGCGTAGAGGGACTAGCGGGAGTGGTCAGCACAGATACGCAGTATTTT.

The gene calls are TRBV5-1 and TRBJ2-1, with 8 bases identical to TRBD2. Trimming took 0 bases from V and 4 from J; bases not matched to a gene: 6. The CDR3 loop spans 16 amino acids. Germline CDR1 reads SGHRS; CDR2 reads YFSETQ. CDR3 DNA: TGCGCCAGCAGCTTGGCCGGAACTAGCGGATACAATGAGCAGTTCTTC. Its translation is CASSLAGTSGYNEQFF.

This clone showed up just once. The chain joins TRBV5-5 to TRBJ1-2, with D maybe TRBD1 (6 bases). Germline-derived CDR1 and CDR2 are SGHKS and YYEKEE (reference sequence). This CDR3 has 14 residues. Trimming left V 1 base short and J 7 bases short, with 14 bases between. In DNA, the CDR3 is TGTGCCAGCAGCTTGTTACAGGGAAATCTTGGCTACACCTTC. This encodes CASSLLQGNLGYTF.

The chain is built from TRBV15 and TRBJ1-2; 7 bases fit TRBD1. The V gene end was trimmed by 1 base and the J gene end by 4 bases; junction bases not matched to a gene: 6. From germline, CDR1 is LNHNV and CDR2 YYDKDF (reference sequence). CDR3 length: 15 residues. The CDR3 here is CATSRGQGESYGYTF. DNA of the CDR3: TGTGCCACCAGCAGAGGACAGGGCGAAAGCTATGGCTACACCTTC.

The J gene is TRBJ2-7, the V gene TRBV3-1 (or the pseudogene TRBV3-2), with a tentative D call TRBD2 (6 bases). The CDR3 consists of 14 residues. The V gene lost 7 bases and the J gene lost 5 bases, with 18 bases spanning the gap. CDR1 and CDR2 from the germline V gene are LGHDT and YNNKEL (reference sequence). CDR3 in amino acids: CASTLSGGTHEQYF. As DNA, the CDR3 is TGTGCCAGCACCCTATCCGGGGGAACCCACGAGCAGTACTTC.

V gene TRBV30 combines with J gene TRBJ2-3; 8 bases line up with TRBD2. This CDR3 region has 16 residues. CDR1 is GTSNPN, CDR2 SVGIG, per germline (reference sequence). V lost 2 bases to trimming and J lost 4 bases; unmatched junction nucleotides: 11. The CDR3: CAWSYRSGRGADTQYF. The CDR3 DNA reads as TGTGCCTGGAGTTACCGAAGCGGGAGAGGCGCAGATACGCAGTATTTT.

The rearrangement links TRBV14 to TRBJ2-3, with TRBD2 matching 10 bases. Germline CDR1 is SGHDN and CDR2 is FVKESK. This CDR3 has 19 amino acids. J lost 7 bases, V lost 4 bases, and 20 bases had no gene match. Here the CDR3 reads CASSLGRGRTSGFTNTQYF. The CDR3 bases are TGTGCCAGCAGCCTCGGCCGGGGGAGGACTAGCGGATTCACGAATACGCAGTATTTT. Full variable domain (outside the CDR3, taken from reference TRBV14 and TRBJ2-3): EAGVTQFPSHSVIEKGQTVTLRCDPISGHDNLYWYRRVMGKEIKFLLHFVKESKQDESGMPNNRFLAERTGGTYSTLKVQPAELEDSGVYFCASSLGRGRTSGFTNTQYFGPGTRLTVL.

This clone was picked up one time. The CDR3 DNA is TGTGCCAGCATCCCGGGAACAGGGTGGACCTACGAGCAGTACTTC. This encodes CASIPGTGWTYEQYF. The V call is TRBV7-2, the J call TRBJ2-7, with D perhaps matching TRBD1 (6 bases). The CDR3 spans 15 residues. CDR1 and CDR2 (germline): SGHTA, FQGNSA. Between the trimmed V and J ends, which lost 7 bases and 2 bases, there was a span of 18 bases.

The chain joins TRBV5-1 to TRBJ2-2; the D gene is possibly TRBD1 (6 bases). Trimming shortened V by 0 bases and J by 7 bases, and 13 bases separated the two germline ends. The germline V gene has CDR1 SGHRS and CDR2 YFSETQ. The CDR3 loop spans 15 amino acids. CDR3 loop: CASSLDPGANGELFF. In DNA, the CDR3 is TGCGCCAGCAGCTTGGACCCAGGGGCCAACGGGGAGCTGTTTTTT.

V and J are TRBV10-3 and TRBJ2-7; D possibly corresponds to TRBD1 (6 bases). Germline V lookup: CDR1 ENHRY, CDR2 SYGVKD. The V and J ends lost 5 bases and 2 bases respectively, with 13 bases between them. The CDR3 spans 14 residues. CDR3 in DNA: TGTGCCATCAGTAAGGGGGAGTGGGCCTACGAGCAGTACTTC. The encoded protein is CAISKGEWAYEQYF.